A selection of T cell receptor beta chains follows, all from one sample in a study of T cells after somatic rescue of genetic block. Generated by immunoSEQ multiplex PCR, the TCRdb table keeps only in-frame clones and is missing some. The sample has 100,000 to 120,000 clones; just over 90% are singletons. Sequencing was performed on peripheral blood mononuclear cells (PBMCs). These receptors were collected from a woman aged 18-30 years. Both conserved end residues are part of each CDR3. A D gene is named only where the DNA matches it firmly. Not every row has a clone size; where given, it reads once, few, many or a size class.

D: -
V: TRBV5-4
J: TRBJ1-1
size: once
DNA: TGTGCCAGCAGCTCCCCTACTGGGCTTAACACTGAAGCTTTCTTT
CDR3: CASSSPTGLNTEAFF

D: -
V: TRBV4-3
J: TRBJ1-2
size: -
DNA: TGCGCCAGCAGCCAAGGGACAAGTTACTCCTATGGCTACACCTTC
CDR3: CASSQGTSYSYGYTF

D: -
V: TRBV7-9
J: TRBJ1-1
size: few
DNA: TGTGCCAGCAGCTTAAAGAACACTGAAGCTTTCTTT
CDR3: CASSLKNTEAFF

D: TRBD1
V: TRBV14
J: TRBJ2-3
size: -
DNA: TGTGCCAGCAGCCAAGAGGGACAGGGCACAGATACGCAGTATTTT
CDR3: CASSQEGQGTDTQYF

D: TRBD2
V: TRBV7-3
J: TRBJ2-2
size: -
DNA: TGTGCCAGCAGCTTAATAGCGGGGCGGAACACCGGGGAGCTGTTTTTT
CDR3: CASSLIAGRNTGELFF

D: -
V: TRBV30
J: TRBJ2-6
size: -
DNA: TGTGCCGGGTCGGGCGGTGGGGCCAACGTCCTGACTTTC
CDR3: CAGSGGGANVLTF

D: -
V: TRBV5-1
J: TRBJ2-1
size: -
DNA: TGCGCCAGCAGCAGCCGGGACCCCCTTAATGAGCAGTTCTTC
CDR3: CASSSRDPLNEQFF

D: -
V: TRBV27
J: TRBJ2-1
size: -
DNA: TGTGCCAGCAGTTTGGGTGGGGGGCCTTACAATGAGCAGTTCTTC
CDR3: CASSLGGGPYNEQFF

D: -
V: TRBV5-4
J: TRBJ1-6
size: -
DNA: TGTGCCAGCAGCCTGCTGGCGGTTGATTCACCCCTCCACTTT
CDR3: CASSLLAVDSPLHF

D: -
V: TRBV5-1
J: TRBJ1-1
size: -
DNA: TGCGCCAGCAGCGGGTTACAGGGGAACACTGAAGCTTTCTTT
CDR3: CASSGLQGNTEAFF

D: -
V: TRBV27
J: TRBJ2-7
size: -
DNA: TGTGCCAGCAGTCCCCCCCTAAGGGGGTCACCCTACGAGCAGTACTTC
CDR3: CASSPPLRGSPYEQYF

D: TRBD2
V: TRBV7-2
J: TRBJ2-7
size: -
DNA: TGTGCCAGCAGCTTAGCCGGGGGGGCTTACTACGAGCAGTACTTC
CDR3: CASSLAGGAYYEQYF

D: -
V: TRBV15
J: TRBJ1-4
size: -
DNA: TGTGCCACCAGCAGAGGCGGGACTGGAACTAATGAAAAACTGTTTTTT
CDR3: CATSRGGTGTNEKLFF

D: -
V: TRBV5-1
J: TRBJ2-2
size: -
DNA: TGCGCCAGCAGCTTGGTTCCAAACACCGGGGAGCTGTTTTTT
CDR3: CASSLVPNTGELFF

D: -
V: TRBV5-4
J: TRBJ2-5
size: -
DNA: TGTGCCAGCAGCATTGACTATAGAGAGACCCAGTACTTC
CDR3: CASSIDYRETQYF